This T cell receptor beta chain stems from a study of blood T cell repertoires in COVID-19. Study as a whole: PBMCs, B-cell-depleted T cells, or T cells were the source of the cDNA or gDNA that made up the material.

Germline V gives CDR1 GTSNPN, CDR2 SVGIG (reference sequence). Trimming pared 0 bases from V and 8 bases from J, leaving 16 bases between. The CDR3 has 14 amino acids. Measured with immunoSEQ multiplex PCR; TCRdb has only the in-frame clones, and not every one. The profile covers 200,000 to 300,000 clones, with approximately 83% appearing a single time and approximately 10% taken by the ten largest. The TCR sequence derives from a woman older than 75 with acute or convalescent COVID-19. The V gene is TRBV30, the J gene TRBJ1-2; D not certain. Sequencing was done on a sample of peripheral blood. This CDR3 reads CAWSVNRRSGGYTF. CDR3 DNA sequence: TGTGCCTGGAGTGTTAACCGCAGGTCGGGAGGCTACACCTTC.